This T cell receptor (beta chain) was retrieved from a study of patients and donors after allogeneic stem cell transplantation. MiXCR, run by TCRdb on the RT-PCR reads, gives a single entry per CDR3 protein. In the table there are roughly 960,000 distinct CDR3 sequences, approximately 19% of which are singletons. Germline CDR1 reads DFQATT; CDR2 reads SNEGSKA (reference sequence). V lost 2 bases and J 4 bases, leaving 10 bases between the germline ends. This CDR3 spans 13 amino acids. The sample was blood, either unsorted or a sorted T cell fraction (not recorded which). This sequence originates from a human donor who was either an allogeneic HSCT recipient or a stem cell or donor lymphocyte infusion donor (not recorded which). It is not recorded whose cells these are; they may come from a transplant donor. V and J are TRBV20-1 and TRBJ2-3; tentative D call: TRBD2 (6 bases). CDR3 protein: CSARMEGADTQYF. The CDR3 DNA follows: TGCAGTGCTAGAATGGAGGGCGCAGATACGCAGTATTTT.